This TCR beta chain is from a study of blood T cell repertoires in COVID-19. Study-wide context: Samples representing acute and convalescent COVID-19 were sourced from the United States, Italy and Spain.

Per the original methods: For nucleated cells, counts were estimated from reference gene primer amplification. Sequencing used immunoSEQ multiplex PCR; TCRdb keeps in-frame clones, though not all of them. V, J and clone size are those of that table, while D and trimming were read from the DNA. The table has approximately 350,000 clones, roughly 90% seen once. The CDR3 length is 17 residues. V gave up 1 base and J gave up 8 bases, with 23 bases separating them. Germline V lookup: CDR1 KGHSH, CDR2 LQKENI. The rearrangement uses TRBV18 and TRBJ1-2, with D possibly matching TRBD1 (5 bases). The source of this sequence is a woman aged 25 to 45 with COVID-19, enrolled during active disease. The sample comprised peripheral blood. As DNA, the CDR3 is TGTGCCAGCTCACCACGAGGGACTCCGAGGGGCTCATGGGGCTACACCTTC. Translation: CASSPRGTPRGSWGYTF.